A selection of T cell receptor beta chains follows, all from one sample in a study of T-cell reconstitution after alpha-beta-depleted transplantation in children. TCRdb reprocessed the PCR reads via MiXCR and lists one record per CDR3 protein. Of about 900,000 distinct CDR3 sequences detected, under 30% appear once; the ten largest clones hold 28%. The specimen comprised PBMCs, mostly from graft donor cells, sampled 360 days after TCRalphabeta/CD19-depleted stem cell transplant. Receptors originate from a boy under three years old who had a stem cell transplant for SCID, so the T cells may come from the graft donor. CDR3s include the opening cysteine and the closing phenylalanine or tryptophan. Each record gives: V gene, clone size, D gene, J gene, CDR3 protein, CDR3 DNA. D genes are given only for firm matches. Size values are once, few and many counts, or a class for expanded clones, and some rows have none.

>TRBV6-2/TRBV6-3|-|TRBD1|TRBJ2-3
CASRKLGTANSLTDTQYF
TGTGCCAGCAGGAAACTTGGGACAGCCAACAGCCTCACAGATACGCAGTATTTT
>TRBV20-1|few|-|TRBJ1-2
CSALLGGYGYTF
TGCAGTGCTCTTTTGGGGGGCTATGGCTACACCTTC
>TRBV20-1|-|-|TRBJ2-7
CSARVGSSYEQYF
TGCAGTGCTAGAGTGGGAAGCTCCTACGAGCAGTACTTC
>TRBV9|many|-|TRBJ2-2
CASSSAVFTGELFF
TGTGCCAGCAGCTCCGCGGTGTTCACCGGGGAGCTGTTTTTT
>TRBV4-2|-|-|TRBJ2-7
CASSVQGSLPYEQYF
TGTGCCAGCAGCGTACAGGGTTCTCTACCCTACGAGCAGTACTTC
>TRBV4-3|few|-|TRBJ2-7
CASSQDYQTDSYEQYF
TGCGCCAGCAGCCAAGACTATCAAACGGACTCCTACGAGCAGTACTTC
>TRBV6-5|-|-|TRBJ1-2
CASSYNSNYGYTF
TGTGCCAGCAGTTACAACAGCAACTATGGCTACACCTTC
>TRBV5-1|-|TRBD2|TRBJ2-1
CASSETSGGAHEQFF
TGCGCCAGCAGCGAGACTAGCGGGGGGGCCCATGAGCAGTTCTTC
>TRBV12-3/TRBV12-4|-|-|TRBJ2-1
CASSQKFSYNEQFF
TGTGCCAGCAGCCAAAAGTTCTCCTACAATGAGCAGTTCTTC
>TRBV7-2|-|TRBD1|TRBJ2-5
CASSFVWGQGPGYF
TGTGCCAGCAGCTTTGTCTGGGGACAGGGTCCGGGGTACTTC
>TRBV19|-|TRBD1|TRBJ2-1
CASEDRGPYNEQFF
TGTGCCAGTGAAGACAGGGGACCCTACAATGAGCAGTTCTTC
>TRBV2|few|-|TRBJ2-4
CASSSLTGNIQYF
TGTGCCAGCAGTTCCCTGACCGGAAACATTCAGTACTTC
>TRBV27|-|-|TRBJ2-1
CASSQISYNEQFF
TGTGCCAGCAGCCAAATCTCCTACAATGAGCAGTTCTTC
>TRBV12-3/TRBV12-4|few|-|TRBJ2-2
CASSLGPRVAGELFF
TGTGCCAGCAGTTTAGGCCCTAGGGTAGCCGGGGAGCTGTTTTTT
>TRBV10-3|-|TRBD2|TRBJ2-7
CAISDRAGGPWGHEQYF
TGTGCCATCAGTGATCGAGCGGGGGGGCCTTGGGGCCACGAGCAGTACTTC
>TRBV5-1|-|-|TRBJ2-2
CASSSYRVGPGELFF
TGCGCCAGCAGCAGTTACAGGGTTGGTCCCGGGGAGCTGTTTTTT
>TRBV2|once|TRBD2|TRBJ2-3
CASRPTGGGVTDTQYF
TGTGCCAGCAGGCCGACTGGCGGGGGGGTAACAGATACGCAGTATTTT
>TRBV4-1|-|-|TRBJ2-5
CASKDPVRFDQYF
TGCGCCAGCAAGGACCCCGTTCGTTTTGACCAGTACTTC
>TRBV5-6|few|TRBD1|TRBJ1-6
CASSGTGTGESPLHF
TGTGCCAGCAGCGGCACCGGGACAGGGGAATCACCCCTCCACTTT
>TRBV2|-|TRBD1|TRBJ2-1
CASSEITGEWDNEQFF
TGTGCCAGCAGTGAGATTACAGGGGAATGGGACAATGAGCAGTTCTTC
>TRBV12-3/TRBV12-4|-|-|TRBJ1-1
CASSPLGVTEAFF
TGTGCCAGCAGTCCCCTCGGGGTTACTGAAGCTTTCTTT
>TRBV12-3/TRBV12-4|-|TRBD2|TRBJ2-3
CASRALAGRTDTQYF
TGTGCCAGCAGGGCTCTAGCGGGCCGCACAGATACGCAGTATTTT
>TRBV20-1|-|TRBD2|TRBJ2-1
CSATRVAGGPGDEQFF
TGCAGTGCTACCAGAGTAGCGGGGGGGCCTGGGGATGAGCAGTTCTTC
>TRBV24-1|few|TRBD1|TRBJ2-5
CATSGMPGQGPPTQYF
TGTGCCACCAGTGGTATGCCGGGACAGGGACCCCCGACCCAGTACTTC
>TRBV28|few|-|TRBJ2-6
CASRLGPSGANVLTF
TGTGCCAGCAGACTTGGACCCTCTGGGGCCAACGTCCTGACTTTC
>TRBV28|-|TRBD2|TRBJ2-7
CASSPRGGVSYEQYF
TGTGCCAGCAGTCCGCGGGGGGGCGTATCCTACGAGCAGTACTTC
>TRBV4-3|few|TRBD2|TRBJ2-3
CASSHLSGGLTDTQYF
TGCGCCAGCAGCCATCTCAGCGGGGGACTGACAGATACGCAGTATTTT
>TRBV28|few|TRBD1|TRBJ2-1
CASSLSRTGRNEQFF
TGTGCCAGCAGTTTATCCCGGACAGGGCGGAATGAGCAGTTCTTC
>TRBV7-3|-|-|TRBJ2-3
CASSSRMFGTDTQYF
TGTGCCAGCAGTTCTCGTATGTTTGGCACAGATACGCAGTATTTT
>TRBV4-2|-|TRBD2|TRBJ2-1
CASSVPGLAGGGTYNEQFF
TGTGCCAGCAGCGTTCCGGGACTAGCGGGGGGGGGAACCTACAATGAGCAGTTCTTC
>TRBV7-2|once|-|TRBJ2-3
CASSSPLGYTDTQYF
TGTGCCAGCAGCTCGCCGTTGGGGTACACAGATACGCAGTATTTT
>TRBV19|few|-|TRBJ1-2
CASKPAFGKVFYGYTF
TGTGCCAGTAAACCCGCCTTCGGCAAGGTGTTTTATGGCTACACCTTC
>TRBV5-1|-|-|TRBJ2-2
CASSSGPPLTGELFF
TGCGCCAGCAGCTCCGGGCCCCCCCTTACCGGGGAGCTGTTTTTT
>TRBV5-4|-|TRBD1|TRBJ2-7
CASSLDRGPHEQYF
TGTGCCAGCAGCTTGGACAGGGGTCCCCACGAGCAGTACTTC
>TRBV20-1|many|-|TRBJ2-7
CSARPRWRTRYEQYF
TGCAGTGCTAGGCCCCGGTGGCGGACGCGATACGAGCAGTACTTC
>TRBV18|-|-|TRBJ1-5
CASSEAGTKDQPQHF
TGTGCCAGCTCGGAAGCCGGGACAAAAGATCAGCCCCAGCATTTT
>TRBV6-2/TRBV6-3|-|TRBD2|TRBJ2-1
CASSSPVISGSPEQFF
TGTGCCAGCAGTTCCCCTGTCATTAGCGGGTCCCCAGAGCAGTTCTTC
>TRBV7-9|-|-|TRBJ1-2
CASSLAPQGKANYGYTF
TGTGCCAGCAGCTTAGCCCCACAGGGAAAAGCTAACTATGGCTACACCTTC
>TRBV20-1|-|TRBD1|TRBJ2-7
CSARRQSGTGAYEQYF
TGCAGTGCTAGAAGGCAATCCGGGACAGGGGCCTACGAGCAGTACTTC
>TRBV27|-|TRBD1|TRBJ1-1
CASSLFRFRTDRGGTEAFF
TGTGCCAGCAGTTTATTCCGATTCCGAACAGACAGGGGAGGCACTGAAGCTTTCTTT
>TRBV6-1|few|-|TRBJ2-3
CASSEMGSRTDTQYF
TGTGCCAGCAGTGAAATGGGGAGCCGCACAGATACGCAGTATTTT
>TRBV10-3|-|-|TRBJ2-1
CAISHGSSYNEQFF
TGTGCCATCAGTCACGGGAGTTCCTACAATGAGCAGTTCTTC
>TRBV9|few|-|TRBJ2-1
CASSRTTLDKFF
TGTGCCAGCAGCCGTACCACCCTGGATAAGTTCTTC
>TRBV7-3|few|TRBD2|TRBJ2-1
CASSLTWTSGAYNEQFF
TGTGCCAGCAGCTTAACCTGGACTAGCGGGGCTTACAATGAGCAGTTCTTC
>TRBV15|few|-|TRBJ2-3
CATSRPTRTDTQYF
TGTGCCACCAGCAGACCCACTCGAACAGATACGCAGTATTTT
>TRBV6-1|few|TRBD1|TRBJ2-5
CASSGARQGQETQYF
TGTGCCAGCAGTGGGGCGCGACAGGGCCAAGAGACCCAGTACTTC
>TRBV12-3/TRBV12-4|-|TRBD1|TRBJ2-5
CASSFGQGIETQYF
TGTGCCAGCAGTTTCGGACAGGGGATAGAGACCCAGTACTTC
>TRBV20-1|-|TRBD2|TRBJ2-2
CSARGTGGGPGELFF
TGCAGTGCTAGAGGAACCGGGGGGGGGCCCGGGGAGCTGTTTTTT